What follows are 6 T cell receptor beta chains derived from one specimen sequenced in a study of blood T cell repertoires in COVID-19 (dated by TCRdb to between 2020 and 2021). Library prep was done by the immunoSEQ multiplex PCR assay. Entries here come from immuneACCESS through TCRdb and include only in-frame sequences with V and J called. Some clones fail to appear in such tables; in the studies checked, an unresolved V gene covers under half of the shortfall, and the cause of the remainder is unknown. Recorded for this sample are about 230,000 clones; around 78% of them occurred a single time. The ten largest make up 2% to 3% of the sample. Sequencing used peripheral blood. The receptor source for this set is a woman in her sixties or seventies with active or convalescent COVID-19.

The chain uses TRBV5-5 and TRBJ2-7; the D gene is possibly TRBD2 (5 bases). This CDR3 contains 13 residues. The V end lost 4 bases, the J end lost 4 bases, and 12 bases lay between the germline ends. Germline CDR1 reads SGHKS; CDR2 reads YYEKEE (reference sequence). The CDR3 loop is CASSHGGRYEQYF. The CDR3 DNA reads TGTGCCAGCAGCCATGGCGGGCGGTACGAGCAGTACTTC.

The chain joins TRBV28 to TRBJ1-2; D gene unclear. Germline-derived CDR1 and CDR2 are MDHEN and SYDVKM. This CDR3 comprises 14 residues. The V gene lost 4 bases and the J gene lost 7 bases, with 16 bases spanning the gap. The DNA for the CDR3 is TGTGCCAGCAGTTCCTCAACGACACCCGGTGGCTACACCTTC. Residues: CASSSSTTPGGYTF.

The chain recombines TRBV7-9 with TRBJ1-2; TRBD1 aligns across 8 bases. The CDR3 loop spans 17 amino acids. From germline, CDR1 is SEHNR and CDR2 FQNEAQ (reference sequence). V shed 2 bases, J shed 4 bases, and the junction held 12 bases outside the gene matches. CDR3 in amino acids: CASSLRDRSPGAYGYTF. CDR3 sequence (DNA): TGTGCCAGCAGCTTACGGGACAGGTCCCCGGGAGCCTATGGCTACACCTTC.

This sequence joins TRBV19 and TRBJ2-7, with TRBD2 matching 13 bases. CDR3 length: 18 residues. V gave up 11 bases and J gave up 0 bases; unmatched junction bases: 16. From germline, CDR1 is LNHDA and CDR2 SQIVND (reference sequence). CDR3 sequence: CAFRPGQTSGGSSYEQYF. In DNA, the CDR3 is TGTGCCTTTAGGCCGGGACAGACTAGCGGGGGGAGCTCCTACGAGCAGTACTTC.

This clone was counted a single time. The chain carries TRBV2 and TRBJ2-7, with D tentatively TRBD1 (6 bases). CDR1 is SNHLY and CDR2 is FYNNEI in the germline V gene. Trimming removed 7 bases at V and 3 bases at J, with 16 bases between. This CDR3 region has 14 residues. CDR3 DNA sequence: TGTGCCAGCATCCCCCCGGACAGTTACTACGAGCAGTACTTC. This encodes CASIPPDSYYEQYF.

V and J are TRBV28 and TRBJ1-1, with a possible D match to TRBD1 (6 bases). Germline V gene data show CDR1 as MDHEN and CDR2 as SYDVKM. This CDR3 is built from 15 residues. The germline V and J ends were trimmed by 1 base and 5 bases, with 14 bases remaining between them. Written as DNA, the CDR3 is TGTGCCAGCAGTTTATCTACAGGGCTGGAGACTGAAGCTTTCTTT. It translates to CASSLSTGLETEAFF.